This entry lists 29 T cell receptor beta chains sequenced from one sample in a study of cytotoxic CD8 clonotypes in ibrutinib-treated CLL. Method: immunoSEQ multiplex PCR; TCRdb's copy keeps in-frame clones and lacks some. The sample has around 150,000 clones; around 80% are singletons. The sequenced sample was PBMCs, obtained after 36 months of ibrutinib treatment. These receptors were collected from a human donor with chronic lymphocytic leukemia.

The table lists this clone with a count of one. This chain joins TRBV6-1 and TRBJ2-3, with 8 bases lining up with TRBD2. The CDR3 spans 16 residues. CDR1 MNHNS and CDR2 SASEGT come from the germline V gene. The trim removed 3 bases at V and 7 bases at J, leaving 12 bases unmatched. The DNA for the CDR3 is TGTGCCAGCAGTGATCCCCTGCGGGGGGCCGGGTATACGCAGTATTTT. Its translation is CASSDPLRGAGYTQYF.

This chain links TRBV6-1 with TRBJ1-5, with TRBD1 matching over 7 bases. The CDR3 has 15 amino acids. CDR1 is MNHNS, CDR2 SASEGT, per germline. V lost 8 bases to trimming and J lost 1 base; unmatched junction nucleotides: 8. The CDR3 loop reads CASDRVGLSNQPQHF. Here the CDR3 DNA reads TGTGCCAGCGACAGGGTCGGTTTGAGCAATCAGCCCCAGCATTTT.

This clone was seen just once. The same CDR3 can be traced to other DNA sequences in this sample. The rearrangement joins TRBV5-1 to TRBJ2-5; D is undetermined. In germline, CDR1 is SGHRS, CDR2 YFSETQ. Trimming removed 2 bases at V and 3 bases at J, with 5 bases between. The CDR3 sequence is 12 residues long. The CDR3 region is CASSLGEETQYF. For the CDR3, the DNA is TGCGCCAGCAGCTTAGGCGAAGAGACCCAGTACTTC.

The rearrangement uses TRBV5-1 and TRBJ1-3, with TRBD1 as a possible D gene (6 bases). Per the germline V gene, CDR1 is SGHRS and CDR2 is YFSETQ. Trimming removed 3 bases at V and 2 bases at J, with 12 bases between. CDR3 length: 15 amino acids. The CDR3 loop reads CASSWAGDPGNTIYF. CDR3 DNA sequence: TGCGCCAGCAGCTGGGCAGGGGATCCTGGAAACACCATATATTTT.

The chain joins TRBV5-1 to TRBJ2-1; D is unresolved. Looked up from germline, CDR1 is SGHRS and CDR2 is YFSETQ. The CDR3 contains 14 residues. Trimming shortened V by 0 bases and J by 5 bases, and 9 bases separated the two germline ends. The CDR3 here is CASSLVVSHNEQFF. As DNA, the CDR3 is TGCGCCAGCAGCTTGGTGGTTAGTCACAATGAGCAGTTCTTC.

DNA of the CDR3: TGTGCCACCAGCAAGCCCGGGACAGTCGGGACCCAGTACTTC. Translation gives CATSKPGTVGTQYF. The chain uses TRBV15 and TRBJ2-5; 7 nucleotides agree with TRBD1. Germline-derived CDR1 and CDR2 are LNHNV and YYDKDF (reference sequence). CDR3 size: 14 residues. With V trimmed by 4 bases and J by 7 bases, 9 bases remained unmatched.

J is TRBJ2-1 and V is TRBV6-5; the match to TRBD2 covers 9 bases. Germline CDR1 is MNHEY and CDR2 is SVGAGI. This CDR3 region has 16 residues. V was clipped by 0 bases and J by 7 bases; unmatched bases: 7. The CDR3 DNA reads as TGTGCCAGCAGTTACTCCTCGCGGGGGGGCTTGAATGAGCAGTTCTTC. Its translation: CASSYSSRGGLNEQFF.

The rearrangement links TRBV7-3 to TRBJ2-5; tentative D call: TRBD2 (6 bases). Trimming pared 5 bases from V and 2 bases from J, leaving 15 bases between. CDR1 and CDR2 (germline): SGHTA, FQGTGA. The length of the CDR3 is 15 residues. Here the CDR3 reads CASSPWAGKQETQYF. In nucleotides, the CDR3 is TGTGCCAGCAGCCCCTGGGCGGGAAAGCAAGAGACCCAGTACTTC.

V gene TRBV13 combines with J gene TRBJ2-5, with a tentative D call TRBD1 (5 bases). The CDR3 loop spans 13 amino acids. The V end was cut by 8 bases, the J end by 1 base, with 11 bases between. Germline loops: CDR1 PRHDT, CDR2 FYEKMQ (reference sequence). CDR3 amino acids: CASLSGPQETQYF. The CDR3 nucleotides read TGTGCCAGCCTATCAGGGCCCCAAGAGACCCAGTACTTC.

V usage is TRBV7-9 and J usage is TRBJ2-1; D is undetermined. Trimming removed 4 bases at V and 9 bases at J, with 10 bases between. Germline lookup yields CDR1 SEHNR and CDR2 FQNEAQ (reference sequence). The CDR3 contains 12 residues. CDR3 amino acids: CASSSSTREQFF. CDR3 DNA sequence: TGTGCCAGCAGCTCCAGTACACGTGAGCAGTTCTTC.

V and J are TRBV11-2 and TRBJ1-1, with no clear D. V was pared by 6 bases and J by 4 bases, with 12 bases between. The germline V gene encodes CDR1 SGHAT and CDR2 FQNNGV. CDR3 length equals 13 residues. The CDR3 bases are TGTGCCAGCAGACCATTTTGGAGCACTGAAGCTTTCTTT. Residues: CASRPFWSTEAFF. The variable domain in full, completed from reference TRBV11-2 and TRBJ1-1, reads EAGVAQSPRYKIIEKRQSVAFWCNPISGHATLYWYQQILGQGPKLLIQFQNNGVVDDSQLPKDRFSAERLKGVDSTLKIQPAKLEDSAVYLCASRPFWSTEAFFGQGTRLTVV.

The chain has TRBV5-1 and TRBJ1-3; D unclear. CDR1 is SGHRS and CDR2 is YFSETQ in the germline V gene. This CDR3 region has 14 residues. V lost 0 bases and J lost 4, with 8 bases in between. Written as DNA, the CDR3 is TGCGCCAGCAGCTTGGTGGGTTACGGAAACACCATATATTTT. Residues: CASSLVGYGNTIYF.

This rearrangement joins TRBV6-1 to TRBJ1-1; maybe TRBD1 (5 bases). The V gene lost 5 bases and the J gene lost 2 bases, with 15 bases spanning the gap. CDR1 MNHNS and CDR2 SASEGT come from the germline V gene. The CDR3 contains 15 residues. The CDR3 spells CASSTGTASNTEAFF. CDR3 coding DNA: TGTGCCAGCAGTACTGGGACGGCCTCAAACACTGAAGCTTTCTTT.

V gene TRBV18 combines with J gene TRBJ1-1; D possibly corresponds to TRBD1 (6 bases). Trimming removed 0 bases at V and 1 base at J, with 6 bases between. Germline lookup yields CDR1 KGHSH and CDR2 LQKENI. CDR3 length: 14 amino acids. CDR3: CASSPPTGNTEAFF. As DNA, the CDR3 is TGTGCCAGCTCACCACCGACAGGGAACACTGAAGCTTTCTTT.

This clone is a singleton in its sample. The chain is built from TRBV15 and TRBJ2-1, with D unclear. The germline gives CDR1 LNHNV, CDR2 YYDKDF (reference sequence). The V end was cut by 0 bases, the J end by 7 bases, with 10 bases between. The CDR3 is 14 amino acids. CDR3 amino acids: CATSRDQVQNEQFF. CDR3 DNA sequence: TGTGCCACCAGCAGAGATCAGGTTCAGAATGAGCAGTTCTTC.

This clone has a single count. This chain uses TRBV6-6 with TRBJ1-5; 7 nucleotides line up with TRBD1. Per the germline V gene, CDR1 is MNHNY and CDR2 is SVGAGI (reference sequence). Unmatched junction bases numbered 12, after V lost 5 bases and J lost 5 bases. CDR3 length: 16 residues. The CDR3 nucleotides are TGTGCCAGCAGTCAAACGCTTCGACAGGGCCATCAGCCCCAGCATTTT. It yields the protein CASSQTLRQGHQPQHF.

J is TRBJ2-4 and V is TRBV5-6; no firm D call. The CDR3 has 15 amino acids. Germline values: CDR1 SGHDT, CDR2 YYEEEE. Trimming took off 0 bases at V and 1 base at J, with 8 bases between the two ends. The CDR3: CASSLASLAKNIQYF. CDR3 coding DNA: TGTGCCAGCAGCTTGGCCTCGCTGGCCAAAAACATTCAGTACTTC.

The rearrangement links TRBV6-1 to TRBJ1-1; D is perhaps TRBD1 (5 bases). V was cut by 4 bases and J by 6 bases, with 21 bases left in between. This CDR3 contains 16 residues. CDR1 MNHNS and CDR2 SASEGT come from the germline V gene. The CDR3 coding sequence is TGTGCCAGCAGTGGTACTGTAATGGGGGGTCGGCCTGAAGCTTTCTTT. Its protein is CASSGTVMGGRPEAFF.

A word on this clone: A much larger clone differs from this one at a single base, so this may be a read error. The chain links TRBV5-1 to TRBJ2-7; 12 bases agree with TRBD2. The germline gives CDR1 SGHRS, CDR2 YFSETQ. The CDR3 contains 15 residues. V trimming: 3 bases; J trimming: 0 bases; junction bases outside the gene matches: 1. The CDR3 reads CASSWTSGTSYEQYF. The CDR3 nucleotides are TGCGCCAGCAGCTGGACTAGCGGGACCTCCTACGAGCAGTACTTC.

This chain connects TRBV7-9 to TRBJ2-3; 12 nucleotides match TRBD2. V shed 5 bases and J 5 bases; nucleotides not matched to a gene: 8. Germline V lookup: CDR1 SEHNR, CDR2 FQNEAQ (reference sequence). The CDR3 is 16 residues long. CDR3 sequence: CASSARLAGEVDTQYF. CDR3 coding DNA: TGTGCCAGCAGCGCGCGACTAGCGGGGGAGGTAGATACGCAGTATTTT. The full variable domain, its missing parts supplied by reference TRBV7-9 and TRBJ2-3, is DTGVSQNPRHKITKRGQNVTFRCDPISEHNRLYWYRQTLGQGPEFLTYFQNEAQLEKSRLLSDRFSAERPKGSFSTLEIQRTEQGDSAMYLCASSARLAGEVDTQYFGPGTRLTVL.

The gene calls are TRBV19 and TRBJ2-7; possible D gene TRBD2, 6 bases. Germline V gene sequence: CDR1 LNHDA, CDR2 SQIVND (reference sequence). Deletions cut 4 bases from V and 2 bases from J, with 15 bases between. The CDR3 covers 15 residues. The CDR3 bases are TGTGCCAGTAGTAGAGGCGGGACTTCTACCTACGAGCAGTACTTC. This sequence encodes CASSRGGTSTYEQYF.

J is TRBJ1-6 and V is TRBV6-5, with D perhaps matching TRBD1 (5 bases). The V end lost 0 bases, the J end lost 8 bases, and 14 bases lay between the germline ends. The CDR3 length is 16 residues. Germline assignment: CDR1 MNHEY and CDR2 SVGAGI. CDR3 residues: CASSYSGPGTYSPLHF. The CDR3 DNA sequence: TGTGCCAGCAGTTACTCGGGTCCGGGGACCTATTCACCCCTCCACTTT.

J is TRBJ2-3 and V is TRBV19; D not resolved. CDR3 length: 12 residues. The ends were cut back, 7 bases at V and 1 base at J, with 6 bases in the middle. Looked up from germline, CDR1 is LNHDA and CDR2 is SQIVND (reference sequence). The CDR3 sequence: CASTRGTDTQYF. CDR3 DNA sequence: TGTGCCAGTACTAGGGGCACAGATACGCAGTATTTT.

V usage is TRBV15 and J usage is TRBJ2-7; TRBD1 agrees at 9 bases. Trimming cost V 5 bases and J 5 bases; bases outside gene matches: 10. The CDR3 is 15 amino acids. From germline, CDR1 is LNHNV and CDR2 YYDKDF (reference sequence). The CDR3 region has the DNA TGTGCCACCAGCGGATCGGGACAGGGCCCAAACGAGCAGTACTTC. It specifies CATSGSGQGPNEQYF.

Only one count was recorded for this clone. The J gene is TRBJ2-7, the V gene TRBV4-2; 7 bases match TRBD2. The junction had 3 bases not matched to a gene; V was cut back by 2 bases and J by 2 bases. There are 14 residues in the CDR3. Germline assignment: CDR1 LGHNA and CDR2 YNFKEQ. The CDR3 nucleotides are TGTGCCAGCAGCCAACGACTAGCAGCCTACGAGCAGTACTTC. It encodes CASSQRLAAYEQYF.

The chain combines TRBV5-1 with TRBJ2-3; D is undetermined. The CDR3 contains 16 residues. Germline V gene lookup returns CDR1 SGHRS and CDR2 YFSETQ. Trimming pared 0 bases from V and 6 bases from J, leaving 17 bases between. The CDR3 sequence is CASSLANRNPGDTQYF. CDR3 coding DNA: TGCGCCAGCAGCTTGGCCAATAGAAACCCCGGGGATACGCAGTATTTT.

The chain links TRBV11-2 to TRBJ2-2; 7 nucleotides agree with TRBD2. The trim removed 5 bases at V and 4 bases at J, leaving 13 bases unmatched. Per the germline V gene, CDR1 is SGHAT and CDR2 is FQNNGV. CDR3 length: 17 amino acids. This chain's CDR3 is CASSPPTSSRGTGELFF. In nucleotides, the CDR3 is TGTGCCAGCAGCCCCCCGACTAGCAGTCGGGGCACCGGGGAGCTGTTTTTT.

The rearrangement uses TRBV5-1 and TRBJ2-7, with TRBD2 matching 9 bases. This CDR3 has 15 residues. The germline CDR1 and CDR2 sequences are SGHRS and YFSETQ. Trimming cost V 4 bases and J 2 bases; bases outside gene matches: 7. The CDR3 DNA sequence: TGCGCCAGCAGCAGACGGACTAGCGTCGCCTACGAGCAGTACTTC. Translated: CASSRRTSVAYEQYF. Full variable domain (missing parts from reference TRBV5-1 and TRBJ2-7): KAGVTQTPRYLIKTRGQQVTLSCSPISGHRSVSWYQQTPGQGLQFLFEYFSETQRNKGNFPGRFSGRQFSNSRSEMNVSTLELGDSALYLCASSRRTSVAYEQYFGPGTRLTVT.

This sequence joins TRBV11-2 and TRBJ2-1; 12 nucleotides agree with TRBD1. The CDR3 totals 14 residues. Per germline, CDR1 SGHAT and CDR2 FQNNGV. J was trimmed by 14 bases and V by 5 bases; bases with no gene match: 10. The CDR3 sequence is CASSLPGTGGREFF. For the CDR3, the DNA is TGTGCCAGCAGCCTCCCCGGGACAGGGGGCAGGGAGTTCTTC.